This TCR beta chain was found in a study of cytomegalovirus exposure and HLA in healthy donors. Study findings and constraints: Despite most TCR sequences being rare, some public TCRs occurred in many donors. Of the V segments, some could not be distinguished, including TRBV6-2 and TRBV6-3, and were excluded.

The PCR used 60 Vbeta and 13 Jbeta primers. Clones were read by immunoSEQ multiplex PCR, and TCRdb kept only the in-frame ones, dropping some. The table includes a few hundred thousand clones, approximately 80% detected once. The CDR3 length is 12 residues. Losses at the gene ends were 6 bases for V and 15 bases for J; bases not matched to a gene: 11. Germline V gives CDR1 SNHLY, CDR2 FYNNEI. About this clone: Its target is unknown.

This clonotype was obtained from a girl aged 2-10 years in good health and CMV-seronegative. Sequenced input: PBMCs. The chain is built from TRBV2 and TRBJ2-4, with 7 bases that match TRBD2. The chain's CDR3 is CASRGTTRRLYF. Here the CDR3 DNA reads TGTGCCAGCAGGGGGACTACCCGGAGATTGTACTTC.